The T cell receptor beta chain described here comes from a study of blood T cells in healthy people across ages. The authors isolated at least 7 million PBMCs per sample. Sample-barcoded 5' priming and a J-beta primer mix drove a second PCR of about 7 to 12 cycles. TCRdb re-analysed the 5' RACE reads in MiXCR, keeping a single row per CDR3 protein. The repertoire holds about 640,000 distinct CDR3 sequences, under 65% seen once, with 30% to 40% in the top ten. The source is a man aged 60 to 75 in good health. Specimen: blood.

The CDR3 region has the DNA TGTGCCAGCAGTTCCGGGACAAGCCCTACTAGCACAGATACGCAGTATTTT. The encoded protein is CASSSGTSPTSTDTQYF. The chain links TRBV25-1 to TRBJ2-3; D is possibly TRBD1 (6 bases). Germline V gene sequence: CDR1 MGHDK, CDR2 SYGVNS. Trimming cost V 5 bases and J 0 bases, with 18 bases left between them. This CDR3 is built from 17 residues.